This TCR beta chain comes out of a study of blood T cell repertoires in COVID-19. Overall study: Acute-phase and convalescent COVID-19 samples originated in the United States, Italy and Spain. PBMCs, B-cell-depleted T cells, or T cells were the source of the cDNA or gDNA that made up the material.

Germline CDR1 and CDR2: SNHLY and FYNNEI. This CDR3 has 14 residues. V was pared by 3 bases and J by 0 bases, with 8 bases between. This clone occurred a few times. Under the authors' procedure: Reference gene primer amplification gave nucleated cell count estimates. This table comes from immunoSEQ multiplex PCR, and its TCRdb copy is limited to in-frame clones, with some not included. That table furnishes V, J and clone size, whereas the DNA furnished D and trimming. The sample carries about 45,000 clones, 70% to 80% recorded once. This TCR was recovered from an older man with acute or convalescent COVID-19. Sequences were obtained from peripheral blood. The chain carries TRBV2 and TRBJ1-2; TRBD1 is a possible D gene (6 bases). The CDR3 sequence is CASSDWGPNYGYTF. The CDR3 DNA is TGTGCCAGCAGTGATTGGGGGCCTAACTATGGCTACACCTTC.